The present T cell receptor beta chain was sequenced within a study of T cells after yellow fever vaccination. A single record per CDR3 protein comes from TCRdb applying MiXCR to the 5' RACE reads. The sample includes 170,000 or so distinct CDR3 sequences, approximately 9.9% of them seen just once. The germline V gene has CDR1 SEHNR and CDR2 FQNEAQ (reference sequence). CDR3 length: 13 residues. The J segment lost 5 bases and the V segment lost 5 bases, leaving 6 bases of the junction unmatched. Sequencing used CD8+ T cells sorted from PBMCs, obtained 45 days after the yellow fever booster vaccination. The source of this sequence is a man aged 18 to 30 who received the YFV17D yellow fever vaccine. This sequence joins TRBV7-9 and TRBJ2-7; TRBD1 agrees at 7 bases. The CDR3 protein is CASSPPDRDEQYV. CDR3 DNA: TGTGCCAGCAGCCCGCCAGACAGGGACGAGCAGTACGTC.